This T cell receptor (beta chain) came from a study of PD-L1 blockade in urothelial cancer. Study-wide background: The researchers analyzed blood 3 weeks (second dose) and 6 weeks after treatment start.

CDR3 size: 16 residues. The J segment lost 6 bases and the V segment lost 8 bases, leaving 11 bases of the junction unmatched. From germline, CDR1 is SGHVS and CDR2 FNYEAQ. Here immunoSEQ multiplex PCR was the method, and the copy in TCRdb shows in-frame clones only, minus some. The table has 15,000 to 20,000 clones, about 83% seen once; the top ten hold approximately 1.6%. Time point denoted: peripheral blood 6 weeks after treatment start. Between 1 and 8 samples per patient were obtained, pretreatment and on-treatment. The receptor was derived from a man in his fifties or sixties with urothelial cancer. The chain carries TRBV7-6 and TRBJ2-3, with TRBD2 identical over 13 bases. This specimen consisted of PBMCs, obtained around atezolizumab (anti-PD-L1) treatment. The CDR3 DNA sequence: TGTGCCAGCGCCTGGACTAGCGGGAGACTAGGGGATACGCAGTATTTT. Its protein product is CASAWTSGRLGDTQYF.